Listed here is a single T cell receptor beta chain. Its target is not known. The CDR3 has 14 residues. The V gene's germline CDR1 is SGHTS and CDR2 YDEGEE. V lost 0 bases, J lost 2 bases, and 7 bases lay in between. The data were taken from a study of OX40 agonist ivuxolimab in advanced cancers. Study details: Ivuxolimab, an agonist antibody against OX40 (CD134), was given to patients. Overall study findings and caveats: At 0.1 to 3.0 mg/kg and by week 6, CD4+ and CD8+ T cells in the blood had expanded clonally. Researchers did not determine the expanded peripheral T cells' antigen specificity.

Data came from immunoSEQ multiplex PCR; TCRdb stores just in-frame clones and leaves some out. In the table there are nearly 80,000 clones, 70% to 90% of which are singletons. The chain is built from TRBV5-8 and TRBJ2-3; tentative D call: TRBD2 (5 bases). Sequenced here: CD4+ or CD8+ T cells sorted from blood, sampled in a trial of the OX40 agonist ivuxolimab. The sequence derives from an adult with an advanced solid tumor such as melanoma, head and neck, liver or kidney cancer. In DNA, the CDR3 is TGTGCCAGCAGCTTGGTAGCGAACACAGATACGCAGTATTTT. The encoded protein is CASSLVANTDTQYF.